This TCR beta chain comes out of a study of shared clonotypes between healthy human individuals. Study outcomes and limitations: An expected dependence of interdonor clonotype sharing on sequencing depth was noted.

TCRdb's table, derived via immunoSEQ multiplex PCR, lists solely in-frame clones and lacks some. The repertoire consists of around 430,000 clones, with 79% occurring once and the leading ten covering around 14%. With respect to this clone: Antigen specificity is unknown.

Donors, without exception, were Caucasian adults residing in Nashville, Tennessee. The CDR3 contains 14 residues. Germline lookup yields CDR1 SGHDN and CDR2 FVKESK. The V end lost 2 bases, the J end lost 1 base, and 8 bases lay between the germline ends. This clonotype originated in a woman aged 40 to 50 in good health. Some clones in this sample may be carry-over from other donors' samples. The chain uses TRBV14 and TRBJ1-1; D is uncertain. Material for sequencing was PBMCs. Here the CDR3 reads CASSQFRGNTEAFF. The CDR3 DNA is TGTGCCAGCAGCCAATTTCGGGGGAACACTGAAGCTTTCTTT.